The 24 T cell receptor beta chains listed next were all sequenced from one sample in a study of shared clonotypes between healthy human individuals. Naive CD8 cells were CD45RO-negative, positively selected for CCR7, excluding terminally differentiated effector memory CD45RA+ cells. Repertoires were generated with immunoSEQ multiplex PCR, while TCRdb's copy carries only in-frame clones and drops some. Of 1.5 million to 2.5 million clones listed, 85% to 95% are singletons. The sample was naive CD8+ T cells sorted from blood. These receptors came from a man younger than 35 in good health.

The chain has TRBV1 and TRBJ2-7; TRBD2 is taken as the D call from the table, unchecked against the DNA. TRBV1 is a pseudogene. CDR3 length: 17 amino acids. This CDR3 reads CTSSQDALLAGGEEQYF. The CDR3 bases are TGCACCAGCAGCCAAGATGCCCTCCTAGCGGGAGGGGAGGAGCAGTACTTC.

This chain joins TRBV13 and TRBJ2-1; 9 positions match TRBD1. J lost 8 bases, V lost 6 bases, and 11 bases had no gene match. Germline CDR1 PRHDT, CDR2 FYEKMQ (reference sequence). The CDR3 contains 15 residues. CDR3: CASRTGTGLSHEQFF. In DNA form, the CDR3 reads TGTGCCAGCAGAACCGGGACAGGGCTCTCCCATGAGCAGTTCTTC.

The rearrangement joins TRBV27 to TRBJ2-7; 12 nucleotides line up with TRBD1. CDR1 MNHEY and CDR2 SMNVEV come from the germline V gene (reference sequence). The trim removed 5 bases at V and 5 bases at J, leaving 4 bases unmatched. CDR3 length: 14 amino acids. CDR3 region: CASSPGQGAHEQYF. CDR3 in DNA: TGTGCCAGCAGTCCGGGACAGGGGGCCCACGAGCAGTACTTC.

CDR3 loop: CASSPASGLAEYNEQFF. The CDR3 DNA follows: TGTGCCAGCAGCCCGGCTTCAGGACTAGCGGAGTACAATGAGCAGTTCTTC. This rearrangement joins TRBV5-6 to TRBJ2-1; 10 bases map to TRBD2. With V trimmed by 4 bases and J by 4 bases, 11 bases remained unmatched. CDR3 length equals 17 residues. Germline V gene sequence: CDR1 SGHDT, CDR2 YYEEEE. The complete variable domain, with remaining parts taken from reference TRBV5-6 and TRBJ2-1, reads DAGVTQSPTHLIKTRGQQVTLRCSPKSGHDTVSWYQQALGQGPQFIFQYYEEEERQRGNFPDRFSGHQFPNYSSELNVNALLLGDSALYLCASSPASGLAEYNEQFFGPGTRLTVL.

This chain uses TRBV7-9 with TRBJ2-7; the D is unclear. Looked up from germline, CDR1 is SEHNR and CDR2 is FQNEAQ (reference sequence). The CDR3 loop spans 13 amino acids. V gave up 6 bases and J gave up 5 bases, with 14 bases separating them. Here the CDR3 reads CASSFPLGDEQYF. For the CDR3, the DNA is TGTGCCAGCAGTTTCCCGCTTGGGGACGAGCAGTACTTC.

V gene TRBV6-6 combines with J gene TRBJ2-3, with a possible D match to TRBD1 (6 bases). Trimming removed 2 bases from V and 3 bases from J, with 15 bases in between. Germline values: CDR1 MNHNY, CDR2 SVGAGI (reference sequence). The CDR3 loop spans 16 amino acids. The chain's CDR3 is CASSYGYQGPTDTQYF. For the CDR3, the DNA is TGTGCCAGCAGTTACGGATACCAGGGGCCGACAGATACGCAGTATTTT.

As to this clone: A junction boundary mismatches the germline segment, possibly from a read error. The chain uses TRBV7-6 and TRBJ2-1; D unclear. There are 14 residues in the CDR3. Germline CDR1 is SGHVS and CDR2 is FNYEAQ. CDR3 sequence (DNA): TGTGCCAGCAGCTTAAACCCCTCCAACAATGAGCAGTTCTTC. Its protein product is CASSLNPSNNEQFF.

V and J are TRBV20-1 and TRBJ1-1, with D hard to call. The germline gives CDR1 DFQATT, CDR2 SNEGSKA (reference sequence). The CDR3 contains 11 residues. This CDR3 reads CSLQRNTEAFF. As DNA, the CDR3 is TGCAGCCTACAGCGGAACACTGAAGCTTTCTTT.

The chain uses TRBV6-4 and TRBJ2-3; no reliable D call. V gave up 2 bases and J gave up 3 bases, with 6 bases separating them. The CDR3 length is 13 residues. Germline CDR1 is MRHNA and CDR2 is SNTAGT. The CDR3 protein is CASSDQRTDTQYF. The CDR3 DNA reads TGTGCCAGCAGTGACCAAAGAACAGATACGCAGTATTTT.

The chain recombines TRBV7-9 with TRBJ1-2, with 9 bases fitting TRBD1. The germline V gene has CDR1 SEHNR and CDR2 FQNEAQ (reference sequence). The CDR3 contains 15 residues. The V and J ends lost 6 bases and 5 bases, in that order; junction bases with no gene match: 10. CDR3 sequence: CASSLGTGQGYGYTF. CDR3 DNA sequence: TGTGCCAGCAGTCTTGGTACCGGACAGGGGTATGGCTACACCTTC.

The chain combines TRBV4-3 with TRBJ2-7; 10 bases are shared with TRBD1. The CDR3 runs 16 residues. Per the germline V gene, CDR1 is LGHNA and CDR2 is YSLEER. The trim removed 0 bases at V and 5 bases at J, leaving 7 bases unmatched. CDR3 protein: CASSQEWDRGAHEQYF. The CDR3 DNA reads as TGCGCCAGCAGCCAAGAATGGGACAGGGGAGCCCACGAGCAGTACTTC.

The table lists this clone with a few counts. This chain links TRBV28 with TRBJ1-6, with D tentatively TRBD1 (6 bases). Germline values: CDR1 MDHEN, CDR2 SYDVKM. The CDR3 covers 15 residues. V was pared by 7 bases and J by 10 bases, with 20 bases between. CDR3 region: CASTSQGSSGSPLHF. The CDR3 DNA reads TGTGCCAGCACATCGCAGGGGTCCTCAGGCTCACCCCTCCACTTT. The whole variable domain, remainder taken from reference TRBV28 and TRBJ1-6, is DVKVTQSSRYLVKRTGEKVFLECVQDMDHENMFWYRQDPGLGLRLIYFSYDVKMKEKGDIPEGYSVSREKKERFSLILESASTNQTSMYLCASTSQGSSGSPLHFGNGTRLTVT.

The chain combines TRBV28 with TRBJ2-7; 8 positions agree with TRBD2. Unmatched junction bases numbered 14, after V lost 6 bases and J lost 7 bases. Germline V CDR1 and CDR2: MDHEN, SYDVKM. CDR3 length equals 15 residues. The CDR3 nucleotides read TGTGCCAGCAGCTCCCAGCGGGAGACTGAGCTAGAGCAGTACTTC. This sequence encodes CASSSQRETELEQYF.

The chain combines TRBV9 with TRBJ2-7; 8 nucleotides agree with TRBD2. In germline, CDR1 is SGDLS, CDR2 YYNGEE. The V gene end was trimmed by 0 bases and the J gene end by 7 bases; junction bases not matched to a gene: 9. This CDR3 is built from 15 residues. The DNA for the CDR3 is TGTGCCAGCAGCGTAGCGGGGACTAGTTTTAAAGAGCAGTACTTC. It codes for CASSVAGTSFKEQYF.

The CDR3 loop is CASTKEGSREKLFF. The CDR3 DNA sequence: TGTGCCAGCACCAAAGAGGGTAGCCGAGAAAAACTGTTTTTT. This chain joins TRBV28 and TRBJ1-4; D unresolved. This CDR3 region has 14 residues. Germline lookup yields CDR1 MDHEN and CDR2 SYDVKM. With 7 bases removed from V and 8 bases from J, the gap between germline ends came to 17 bases.

The table lists this clone with a count of one. The chain combines TRBV29-1 with TRBJ2-5, with 10 positions matching TRBD2. The CDR3 spans 14 residues. After removal of 4 bases from V and 3 bases from J, the junction contained 5 bases not matched to a gene. Germline V lookup: CDR1 SQVTM, CDR2 ANQGSEA. CDR3 sequence (DNA): TGCAGCGTTGGGACTAGCGGAGGCGAAGAGACCCAGTACTTC. Residues: CSVGTSGGEETQYF.

V and J are TRBV9 and TRBJ1-4; the match to TRBD1 covers 8 bases. V lost 3 bases and J lost 3; bases outside the gene matches: 1. Germline V gene sequence: CDR1 SGDLS, CDR2 YYNGEE. The CDR3 is 14 amino acids. The CDR3: CASSGQGPNEKLFF. The DNA for the CDR3 is TGTGCCAGCAGCGGACAGGGGCCTAATGAAAAACTGTTTTTT.

The V call is TRBV7-2, the J call TRBJ2-7; the D gene could be TRBD1 or TRBD2 (5 bases each). CDR1 SGHTA and CDR2 FQGNSA come from the germline V gene. The CDR3 is made up of 13 amino acids. V was trimmed by 7 bases and J by 0 bases, leaving 10 bases between them. The CDR3 DNA sequence: TGTGCCAGCACCACCGGGACCTCCTACGAGCAGTACTTC. It encodes CASTTGTSYEQYF. Full variable domain (rest looked up from reference TRBV7-2 and TRBJ2-7): GAGVSQSPSNKVTEKGKDVELRCDPISGHTALYWYRQSLGQGLEFLIYFQGNSAPDKSGLPSDRFSAERTGGSVSTLTIQRTQQEDSAVYLCASTTGTSYEQYFGPGTRLTVT.

The CDR3 DNA is TGTGCCAGGCGGAGCCAGGGGGCGAGGTCGGAGCCAGCCATATACGAGCAGTACTTC. Its protein is CARRSQGARSEPAIYEQYF. This sequence joins TRBV6-8 and TRBJ2-7; TRBD1 agrees at 8 bases. V trimming: 9 bases; J trimming: 4 bases; junction bases outside the gene matches: 26. The CDR3 spans 19 residues. Germline assignment: CDR1 MNHGY and CDR2 SAAAGT.

This clone was counted a single time. The chain recombines TRBV18 with TRBJ1-2, with TRBD1 as a possible D gene (5 bases). CDR3 length equals 15 residues. Trimming took off 6 bases at V and 3 bases at J, with 17 bases between the two ends. The V gene's germline CDR1 is KGHSH and CDR2 LQKENI. The CDR3 DNA reads TGTGCCAGCTCGCGACAGACAGCGGCGGACTATGGCTACACCTTC. The encoded protein is CASSRQTAADYGYTF.

The rearrangement joins TRBV5-6 to TRBJ2-7, with D hard to call. Germline V gene sequence: CDR1 SGHDT, CDR2 YYEEEE. The CDR3 is made up of 13 amino acids. V dropped 6 bases and J dropped 6 bases, with 16 bases sitting between them. As DNA, the CDR3 is TGTGCCAGCACCCCCTTGGAAGGAGTCGAGCAGTACTTC. This sequence encodes CASTPLEGVEQYF.

The rearrangement links TRBV7-6 to TRBJ2-7, with D uncertain. The germline CDR1 and CDR2 sequences are SGHVS and FNYEAQ. V dropped 7 bases and J dropped 0 bases, with 13 bases sitting between them. The CDR3 is 14 residues long. CDR3 sequence reads: CASTHKESSYEQYF. The CDR3 nucleotides are TGTGCCAGCACCCATAAAGAAAGCTCCTACGAGCAGTACTTC. The variable domain in full, with the rest retrieved from reference TRBV7-6 and TRBJ2-7, is GAGVSQSPRYKVTKRGQDVALRCDPISGHVSLYWYRQALGQGPEFLTYFNYEAQQDKSGLPNDRFSAERPEGSISTLTIQRTEQRDSAMYRCASTHKESSYEQYFGPGTRLTVT.

The rearrangement uses TRBV7-3 and TRBJ2-3; 8 nucleotides agree with TRBD2. CDR3 size: 14 residues. The ends lost 5 bases at V and 3 bases at J; junction bases unmatched: 4. Germline loops: CDR1 SGHTA, CDR2 FQGTGA. The CDR3 loop reads CASSPGLVTDTQYF. CDR3 sequence (DNA): TGTGCCAGCAGCCCGGGACTAGTGACAGATACGCAGTATTTT.

The V call is TRBV5-1, the J call TRBJ2-7; D is unclear. The V end was cut by 7 bases, the J end by 4 bases, with 15 bases between. This CDR3 comprises 13 residues. Germline loops: CDR1 SGHRS, CDR2 YFSETQ. The CDR3 bases are TGCGCCAGCGGACCCAATAACCCTTACGAGCAGTACTTC. This sequence encodes CASGPNNPYEQYF. Filled out from reference TRBV5-1 and TRBJ2-7, the complete variable domain reads KAGVTQTPRYLIKTRGQQVTLSCSPISGHRSVSWYQQTPGQGLQFLFEYFSETQRNKGNFPGRFSGRQFSNSRSEMNVSTLELGDSALYLCASGPNNPYEQYFGPGTRLTVT.